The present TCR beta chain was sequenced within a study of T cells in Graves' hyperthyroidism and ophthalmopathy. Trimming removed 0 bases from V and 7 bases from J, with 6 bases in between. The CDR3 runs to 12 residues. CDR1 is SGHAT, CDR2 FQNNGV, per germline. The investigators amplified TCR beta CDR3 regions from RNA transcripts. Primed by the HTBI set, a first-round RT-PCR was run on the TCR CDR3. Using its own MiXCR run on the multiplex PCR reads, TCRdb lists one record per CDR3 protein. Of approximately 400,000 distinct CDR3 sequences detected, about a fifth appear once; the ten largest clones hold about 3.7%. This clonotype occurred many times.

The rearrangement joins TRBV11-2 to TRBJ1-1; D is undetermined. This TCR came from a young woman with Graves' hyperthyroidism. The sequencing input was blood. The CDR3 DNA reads TGTGCCAGCAGCTTAGATAGGAATGAAGCTTTCTTT. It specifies CASSLDRNEAFF. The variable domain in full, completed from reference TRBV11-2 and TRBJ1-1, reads EAGVAQSPRYKIIEKRQSVAFWCNPISGHATLYWYQQILGQGPKLLIQFQNNGVVDDSQLPKDRFSAERLKGVDSTLKIQPAKLEDSAVYLCASSLDRNEAFFGQGTRLTVV.